One sample yielded the 13 T cell receptor beta chains listed below, sequenced in a study of tumor-infiltrating lymphocytes in primary liver carcinoma. Unsorted whole blood yielded blood RNA, and germline DNA was extracted as well. Using a constant-region primer together with ProtoScript II reverse transcriptase, TCR beta cDNA was made from approximately 500 ng of total RNA. A slightly modified ARM-PCR protocol with three nested multiplex PCR rounds produced these TCR beta libraries. Two initial PCR rounds of approximately 10 cycles each paired TRBV1-TRBV30 forward primers with a C-beta reverse primer. TCRdb itself ran the multiplex PCR reads through MiXCR, one entry per CDR3 protein. Of just over 300,000 distinct CDR3 sequences in the sample, about 50% were seen once. Sequencing was carried out using peripheral blood. The receptors come from a woman in her twenties or thirties with primary liver carcinoma and hepatitis B virus infection.

This chain connects TRBV5-4 to TRBJ2-3, with 9 bases lining up with TRBD1. Germline V gives CDR1 SGHNT, CDR2 YYREEE (reference sequence). With V trimmed by 6 bases and J by 4 bases, 3 bases remained unmatched. The CDR3 covers 13 residues. This CDR3 is CASNRDRADTQYF. The CDR3 nucleotides read TGTGCCAGCAACCGGGACAGGGCAGATACGCAGTATTTT.

This clonotype appeared many times. The gene calls are TRBV6-6 and TRBJ1-1; TRBD1 matches at 8 bases. V lost 6 bases to trimming and J lost 9 bases; unmatched junction nucleotides: 12. CDR3 length equals 14 residues. Germline lookup yields CDR1 MNHNY and CDR2 SVGAGI (reference sequence). Here the CDR3 DNA reads TGTGCCAGCAGGTCCGAGACAGGGGTTCGTAAAGCTTTCTTT. This sequence encodes CASRSETGVRKAFF.

Comment on this clonotype: A read error may explain this, as a much larger clone is one base away. A read error is likely, as this CDR3 ends without the conserved phenylalanine or tryptophan. It is unclear where the CDR3 begins or ends on the DNA, so no DNA is shown, and the CDR3 is as TCRdb lists it. V is TRBV10-3 and J is TRBJ2-1; the tabulated D call, TRBD1, remains unverified against the DNA. The CDR3 is 9 amino acids in total, end residues counted. The germline CDR1 and CDR2 sequences are ENHRY and SYGVKD. CDR3 region: CATKRQGPL.

As for this clonotype: In this CDR3 the conserved last residue, phenylalanine or tryptophan, is missing, so a read error is likely. V gene TRBV11-2 combines with J gene TRBJ1-1, with TRBD1 matching 7 bases. V was pared by 9 bases and J by 3 bases, with 10 bases of the junction left unmatched. Germline-derived CDR1 and CDR2 are SGHAT and FQNNGV. The CDR3 runs to 14 residues. The DNA for the CDR3 is TGTGCCAGTAGCCACACAGGGGCTTACACTGAAGCTTTCTCT. Translation: CASSHTGAYTEAFS.

This clonotype has only a few counts. The chain recombines TRBV11-2 with TRBJ2-7, with unresolved D. Germline V CDR1 and CDR2: SGHAT, FQNNGV. This CDR3 has 13 amino acids. Trimming removed 5 bases at V and 10 bases at J, with 18 bases between. CDR3 protein: CASSIGGGSDQYF. The CDR3 DNA reads TGTGCCAGCAGCATAGGTGGCGGAAGCGATCAGTACTTC.

The chain is built from TRBV11-1 and TRBJ2-3; 8 nucleotides line up with TRBD2. Germline assignment: CDR1 SGHAT and CDR2 FQDESV (reference sequence). V lost 4 bases, J lost 8 bases, and 14 bases stayed unmatched. The CDR3 is made up of 16 amino acids. The CDR3 loop is CASSYNPGLGTGTQYF. The CDR3 nucleotides are TGTGCCAGCAGCTATAATCCGGGACTAGGCACCGGTACGCAGTATTTT.

This clonotype appeared many times. This rearrangement joins TRBV29-1 to TRBJ2-5; D uncertain. Per the germline V gene, CDR1 is SQVTM and CDR2 is ANQGSEA. This CDR3 is 12 amino acids long. Between the trimmed V and J ends, which lost 4 bases and 2 bases, there was a span of 8 bases. The CDR3, as DNA: TGCAGCGTTGCCGCCAGACAAGAGACCCAGTACTTC. This gives the protein CSVAARQETQYF. The whole variable domain, filled in from reference TRBV29-1 and TRBJ2-5, reads SAVISQKPSRDICQRGTSLTIQCQVDSQVTMMFWYRQQPGQSLTLIATANQGSEATYESGFVIDKFPISRPNLTFSTLTVSNMSPEDSSIYLCSVAARQETQYFGPGTRLLVL.

Comments on this clonotype: Its ends do not fully match the called genes, so a read error is possible. The J gene is TRBJ1-1, the V gene TRBV12-3 or TRBV12-4, with 11 positions matching TRBD1. The CDR3 length is 14 residues. This chain's CDR3 is CTSRGTGGRTEAFF. The CDR3 region has the DNA TGTACCAGTAGAGGGACAGGGGGAAGGACTGAAGCTTTCTTT.

Concerning this clonotype: An end of the junction differs from the germline gene, which may be a read error. The rearrangement joins TRBV6-5 to TRBJ1-1; TRBD1 matches 7 bases. The CDR3 covers 15 residues. The germline V gene has CDR1 MNHEY and CDR2 SVGAGI. The CDR3 protein is CASNYSEGAPTKAFF. CDR3 sequence (DNA): TGTGCCAGCAATTACTCAGAGGGGGCGCCCACTAAAGCTTTCTTT.

This clonotype was seen ten or more times. The V gene is TRBV4-1, the J gene TRBJ2-7; 11 nucleotides agree with TRBD2. The CDR3 is made up of 15 amino acids. CDR1 and CDR2 (germline): MGHRA, YSYEKL. V dropped 3 bases and J dropped 4; count of bases not matched to a gene: 5. This CDR3 reads CASSHPLAGGYEQYF. The CDR3, as DNA: TGCGCCAGCAGCCATCCCCTAGCGGGGGGTTACGAGCAGTACTTC.

In this sample, this clonotype turned up many times. The V and J genes are TRBV7-8 and TRBJ2-5; TRBD2 matches at 7 bases. Unmatched junction bases numbered 8, after V lost 2 bases and J lost 5 bases. The length of the CDR3 is 15 residues. Germline V gene data show CDR1 as SGHVS and CDR2 as FQNEAQ. CDR3 nucleotides: TGTGCCAGCAGCTTACCCGGGCGGGGGAAGGAGACCCAGTACTTC. It encodes CASSLPGRGKETQYF. Based on the CDR3 plus reference TRBV7-8 and TRBJ2-5, the full variable domain is GAGVSQSPRYKVAKRGQDVALRCDPISGHVSLFWYQQALGQGPEFLTYFQNEAQLDKSGLPSDRFFAERPEGSVSTLKIQRTQQEDSAVYLCASSLPGRGKETQYFGPGTRLLVL.

The chain carries TRBV12-3 or TRBV12-4 and TRBJ1-5; possible D gene TRBD1, 5 bases. Trimming shortened V by 8 bases and J by 4 bases, and 12 bases separated the two germline ends. The CDR3 covers 13 residues. The CDR3 reads CASGSAGNQPQHF. In DNA form, the CDR3 reads TGTGCCAGCGGTTCTGCAGGGAATCAGCCCCAGCATTTT.

This rearrangement joins TRBV12-3 or TRBV12-4 to TRBJ1-1; possibly TRBD1 for D (5 bases). The CDR3 consists of 13 residues. Trimming removed 5 bases at V and 1 base at J, with 8 bases between. CDR3 region: CASSEGWNTEAFF. The CDR3, as DNA: TGTGCCAGCAGTGAGGGGTGGAACACTGAAGCTTTCTTT.